The rows below give T cell receptor beta chains drawn from one sample of a study of T cell responses to AZD1222 COVID-19 vaccine. Clones were read by immunoSEQ multiplex PCR, and TCRdb kept only the in-frame ones, dropping some. Of approximately 88,000 clones in the sample, 85% to 90% were seen once. Sequenced here: peripheral blood, sampled 28 days after the second AZD1222 dose. Receptors were obtained from an adult who received the AZD1222 COVID-19 vaccine. Both conserved end residues are part of each CDR3. The D gene is left open where the match is weak. Expanded clones get a size class; other rows say once, few or many, or leave the size out.

clone size,D gene,J gene,V gene,CDR3 DNA,CDR3 protein
NA,NA,TRBJ2-7,TRBV5-1,TGCGCCAGCAGCCTCCAGGTCGGGGGCGAGCAGTACTTC,CASSLQVGGEQYF
NA,TRBD2,TRBJ2-2,TRBV7-3,TGTGCCAGCAGATCCTCGGGGGGTAACACCGGGGAGCTGTTTTTT,CASRSSGGNTGELFF
NA,TRBD1,TRBJ1-6,TRBV5-6,TGTGCCAGCAATGTTGGGGGACAGGGGGTCTCACCCCTCCACTTT,CASNVGGQGVSPLHF
NA,NA,TRBJ1-1,TRBV29-1,TGCAGCGTAGGACGAAGCCAGAACACTGAAGCTTTCTTT,CSVGRSQNTEAFF
NA,NA,TRBJ1-1,TRBV6-5,TGTGCCAGCAGTTACGGTAGTAGCCGACTGAACACTGAAGCTTTCTTT,CASSYGSSRLNTEAFF
few,TRBD2,TRBJ2-5,TRBV5-1,TGCGCCAGCAGCTTTCGACTAGCGGGGGGATTCCAAGAGACCCAGTACTTC,CASSFRLAGGFQETQYF
NA,NA,TRBJ2-1,TRBV27,TGTGCCAGCAGTTTAAGTAGACAGGATGAGCAGTTCTTC,CASSLSRQDEQFF
NA,TRBD1,TRBJ2-7,TRBV18,TGTGCCAGCTCACCGTCACGCGGGACAGGGGCCCTCTACGAGCAGTACTTC,CASSPSRGTGALYEQYF
once,NA,TRBJ1-2,TRBV5-4,TGTGCCAGCAGCGTTGATGCCGTGACTAGGCCCCGCGGATATGGCTACACCTTC,CASSVDAVTRPRGYGYTF
NA,NA,TRBJ1-4,TRBV2,TGTGCCAGCAGTGTTCAGTATAATGAAAAACTGTTTTTT,CASSVQYNEKLFF
NA,NA,TRBJ1-5,TRBV2,TGTGCCAGCAGTGACGAACATAGCAATCAGCCCCAGCATTTT,CASSDEHSNQPQHF
NA,NA,TRBJ1-2,TRBV7-9,TGTGCCAGCAGCTTACCTGGGGCATTCTATGGCTACACCTTC,CASSLPGAFYGYTF
NA,NA,TRBJ2-5,TRBV10-3,TGTGCCATCAGTGAACGAGCCCAAGAGACCCAGTACTTC,CAISERAQETQYF
NA,TRBD1,TRBJ2-2,TRBV24-1,TGTGCCACCAGTGACTCTCGACAGGGTTTGGCTGGGGAGCTGTTTTTT,CATSDSRQGLAGELFF
NA,NA,TRBJ1-1,TRBV2,TGTGCCAGCAGGAGGGAGATCCCGGACACTGAAGCTTTCTTT,CASRREIPDTEAFF
NA,TRBD2,TRBJ2-2,TRBV7-3,TGTGCCAGCAGCTTAACACGTGATCTAGCGGGGGGAGCCGGGGAGCTGTTTTTT,CASSLTRDLAGGAGELFF
once,NA,TRBJ2-7,TRBV3-1/TRBV3-2,TGTGCCAGCAGCCAAGATTGGGGAAGGGAGCAGTACTTC,CASSQDWGREQYF
NA,TRBD1,TRBJ1-4,TRBV6-5,TGTGCCAGCAGCCGGACAGGGGAAAGGGGAGAAAAACTGTTTTTT,CASSRTGERGEKLFF
NA,TRBD1,TRBJ1-2,TRBV6-4,TGTGCCAGCAGCCCCCAGGGGGCAGGAGGCTATGGCTACACCTTC,CASSPQGAGGYGYTF
NA,NA,TRBJ1-1,TRBV18,TGTGCCAGCTCACCACAGGGATCGGACACTGAAGCTTTCTTT,CASSPQGSDTEAFF
NA,NA,TRBJ1-1,TRBV4-1,TGCGCCAGCAGCCCCATCCGCGGTGGGGCTGAAGCTTTCTTT,CASSPIRGGAEAFF
NA,NA,TRBJ2-1,TRBV5-1,TGCGCCAGCAGCCCCATCGGCGTTGGTGAGCAGTTCTTC,CASSPIGVGEQFF
NA,NA,TRBJ1-4,TRBV7-9,TGTGCCAGCAGCTTTGGCCTAGGGGGGGAAAAACTGTTTTTT,CASSFGLGGEKLFF
once,TRBD1,TRBJ1-4,TRBV5-4,TGTGCCAGCAGGTCCGGGACAGAAAATGAAAAACTGTTTTTT,CASRSGTENEKLFF
few,NA,TRBJ1-1,TRBV5-4,TGTGCCAGCAGCTTGGGAGATAGGACAGAGAACACTGAAGCTTTCTTT,CASSLGDRTENTEAFF
NA,NA,TRBJ1-6,TRBV4-1,TGCGCCAGCAGCCAAGATGTGGACCCACCTAGATCACCCCTCCACTTT,CASSQDVDPPRSPLHF
NA,NA,TRBJ1-3,TRBV5-1,TGCGCCAGTTCCGAAATCGGGTTCTCTGGAAACACCATATATTTT,CASSEIGFSGNTIYF
NA,TRBD1,TRBJ1-1,TRBV30,TGTGCCTGGGACAGGGGTGGTGAAGCTTTCTTT,CAWDRGGEAFF
NA,TRBD1,TRBJ1-6,TRBV27,TGTGCCAGCAGTTCCTCCGGGACAGTTAATTCACCCCTCCACTTT,CASSSSGTVNSPLHF
NA,NA,TRBJ1-1,TRBV5-1,TGCGCCAGCAGCTCCCGGGGGGGGACGAACACTGAAGCTTTCTTT,CASSSRGGTNTEAFF
NA,NA,TRBJ1-1,TRBV6-5,TGTGCCAGCGGGCAAACGGCGAGCACTGAAGCTTTCTTT,CASGQTASTEAFF
NA,TRBD1,TRBJ1-3,TRBV7-8,TGTGCCAGCAGCCACGGACAGGGTCGTACTGGAAACACCATATATTTT,CASSHGQGRTGNTIYF
NA,NA,TRBJ1-1,TRBV5-8,TGTGCCAGCAGTCTGTTACGCCGGGACACCGATTTCTTT,CASSLLRRDTDFF
few,TRBD1,TRBJ2-7,TRBV11-2,TGTGCCAGCAGCTTAGTTCCTACCGGGACAGCAAGACTCGAGCAGTACTTC,CASSLVPTGTARLEQYF
NA,NA,TRBJ2-6,TRBV2,TGTGCCAGCAGCCCCAGCGGCTCTGGGGCCAACGTCCTGACTTTC,CASSPSGSGANVLTF
NA,TRBD1,TRBJ1-2,TRBV5-6,TGTGCCAGCAGCACAACAGGGGTCTATGGCTACACCTTC,CASSTTGVYGYTF
NA,NA,TRBJ2-2,TRBV5-3,TGTGCCAGAAGCTGGCGGATGGCTGCCGGGGAGCTGTTTTTT,CARSWRMAAGELFF